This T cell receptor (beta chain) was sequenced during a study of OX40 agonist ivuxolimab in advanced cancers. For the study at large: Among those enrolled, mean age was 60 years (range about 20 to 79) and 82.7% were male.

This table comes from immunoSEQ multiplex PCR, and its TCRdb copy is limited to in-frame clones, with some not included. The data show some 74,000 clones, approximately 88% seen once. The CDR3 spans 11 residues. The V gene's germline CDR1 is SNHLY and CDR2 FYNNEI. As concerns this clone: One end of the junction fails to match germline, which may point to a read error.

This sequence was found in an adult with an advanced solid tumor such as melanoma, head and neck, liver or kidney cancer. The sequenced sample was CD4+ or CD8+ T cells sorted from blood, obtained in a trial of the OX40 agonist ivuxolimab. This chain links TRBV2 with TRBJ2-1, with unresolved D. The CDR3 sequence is CASREVIEQFF. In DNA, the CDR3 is TGTGCCAGCAGGGAAGTTATTGAGCAGTTCTTC.